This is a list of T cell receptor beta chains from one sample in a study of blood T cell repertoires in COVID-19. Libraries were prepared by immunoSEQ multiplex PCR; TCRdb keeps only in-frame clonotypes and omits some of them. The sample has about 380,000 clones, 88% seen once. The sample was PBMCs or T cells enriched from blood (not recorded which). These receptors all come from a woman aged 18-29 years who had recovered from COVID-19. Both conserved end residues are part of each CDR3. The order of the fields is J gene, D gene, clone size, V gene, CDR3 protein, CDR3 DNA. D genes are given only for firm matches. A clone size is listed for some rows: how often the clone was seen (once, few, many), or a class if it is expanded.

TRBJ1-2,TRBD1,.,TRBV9,CASSSGQGNIYGYTF,TGTGCCAGCAGCTCGGGACAGGGGAACATCTATGGCTACACCTTC
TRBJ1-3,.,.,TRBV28,CASSLFEGSGNTIYF,TGTGCCAGCAGTTTATTTGAGGGATCTGGAAACACCATATATTTT
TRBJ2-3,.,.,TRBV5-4,CASSYTGLVRGDTQYF,TGTGCCAGCAGCTATACAGGGCTGGTACGAGGAGATACGCAGTATTTT
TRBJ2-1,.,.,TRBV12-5,CASGGLGGYNEQFF,TGTGCTAGTGGGGGACTTGGGGGGTACAATGAGCAGTTCTTC
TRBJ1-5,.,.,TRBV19,CASSRGDGRVNSNQPQHF,TGTGCCAGTAGTCGGGGGGACGGGAGGGTTAATAGCAATCAGCCCCAGCATTTT
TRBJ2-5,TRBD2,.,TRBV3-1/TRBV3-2,CASSPGTSVKTQYF,TGTGCCAGCAGCCCGGGGACTAGCGTAAAGACCCAGTACTTC
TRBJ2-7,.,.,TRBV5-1,CASSLVFGGYEQYF,TGCGCCAGCAGCTTGGTCTTCGGGGGTTACGAGCAGTACTTC
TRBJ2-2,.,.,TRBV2,CASSEDQSGELFF,TGTGCCAGCAGTGAAGATCAGTCTGGGGAGCTGTTTTTT
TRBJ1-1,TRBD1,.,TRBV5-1,CASSVSTGRYTEAFF,TGCGCCAGCAGCGTTTCGACAGGGAGATACACTGAAGCTTTCTTT
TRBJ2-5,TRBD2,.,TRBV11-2,CASSSTGAGGQETQYF,TGTGCCAGCAGCTCCACGGGTGCGGGGGGGCAAGAGACCCAGTACTTC
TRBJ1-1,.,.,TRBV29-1,CSVGGITEAFF,TGCAGCGTTGGCGGCATTACTGAAGCTTTCTTT
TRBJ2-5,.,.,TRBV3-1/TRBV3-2,CASSQDGLPRVQYF,TGTGCCAGCAGCCAAGATGGACTACCTCGGGTCCAGTACTTC
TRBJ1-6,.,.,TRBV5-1,CASSPGPGASPLHF,TGCGCCAGCAGCCCGGGACCAGGGGCTTCACCCCTCCACTTT
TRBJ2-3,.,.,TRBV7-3,CASSFGVKGTDTQYF,TGTGCCAGCAGCTTCGGTGTTAAAGGCACAGATACGCAGTATTTT
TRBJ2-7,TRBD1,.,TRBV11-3,CASSPGQVSYEQYF,TGTGCCAGCAGCCCGGGACAGGTATCCTACGAGCAGTACTTC
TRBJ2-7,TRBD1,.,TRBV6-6,CASEPFPGTGVYEQYF,TGTGCCAGCGAGCCGTTCCCCGGGACAGGGGTCTACGAGCAGTACTTC
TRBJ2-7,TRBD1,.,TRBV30,CAWSVPGQPNYEQYF,TGTGCCTGGAGTGTCCCGGGACAGCCGAACTACGAGCAGTACTTC
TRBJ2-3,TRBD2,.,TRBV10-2,CASTKGLAGDNSSTDTQYF,TGCGCCAGCACCAAGGGACTAGCGGGAGACAACAGTAGCACAGATACGCAGTATTTT
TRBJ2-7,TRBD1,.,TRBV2,CASSDMGQFYEQYF,TGTGCCAGCAGTGATATGGGACAGTTTTACGAGCAGTACTTC
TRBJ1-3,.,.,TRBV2,CARGGRGSGNTIYF,TGTGCCAGGGGGGGACGGGGCTCTGGAAACACCATATATTTT
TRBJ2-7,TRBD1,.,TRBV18,CASSTGQTQTYEQYF,TGTGCCAGCTCAACGGGACAGACTCAAACCTACGAGCAGTACTTC
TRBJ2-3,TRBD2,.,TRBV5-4,CASSSQTSGSTDTQYF,TGTGCCAGCAGCTCGCAGACTAGCGGGAGCACAGATACGCAGTATTTT
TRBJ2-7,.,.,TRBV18,CASSPGGPSEQYF,TGTGCCAGCTCACCAGGGGGCCCGAGCGAGCAGTACTTC
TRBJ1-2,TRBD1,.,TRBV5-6,CASSLGQGNYGYTF,TGTGCCAGCAGCTTGGGACAGGGAAACTATGGCTACACCTTC
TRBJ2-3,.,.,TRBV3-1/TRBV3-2,CASSQDPSTDTQYF,TGTGCCAGCAGCCAAGATCCAAGCACAGATACGCAGTATTTT
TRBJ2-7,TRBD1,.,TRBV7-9,CASTSSSRGQGFHEQYF,TGTGCCAGCACCTCCTCCTCGCGGGGACAGGGATTCCACGAGCAGTACTTC
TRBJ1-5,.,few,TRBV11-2,CASSLDGTNNQPQHF,TGTGCCAGCAGCTTAGACGGGACAAATAATCAGCCCCAGCATTTT
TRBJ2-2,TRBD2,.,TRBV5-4,CASSPGGGPGELFF,TGTGCCAGCAGCCCCGGGGGGGGCCCCGGGGAGCTGTTTTTT
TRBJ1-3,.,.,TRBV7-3,CASSQGGSGNTIYF,TGTGCCAGCAGCCAGGGAGGTTCTGGAAACACCATATATTTT
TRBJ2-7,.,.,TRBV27,CASSFDSYSYEQYF,TGTGCCAGCAGTTTTGACAGTTACTCCTACGAGCAGTACTTC
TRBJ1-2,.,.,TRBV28,CASSQDTRYGYTF,TGTGCCAGCAGCCAGGACACGCGCTATGGCTACACCTTC
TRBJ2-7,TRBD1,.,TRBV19,CASSIGGQGVYEQYF,TGTGCCAGTAGTATCGGAGGACAGGGTGTCTACGAGCAGTACTTC